A selection of T cell receptor beta chains follows, all from one sample in a study of blood T cell repertoires in COVID-19. Profiling relied on immunoSEQ multiplex PCR, and the TCRdb table lists in-frame clones only, not all of them. Here the sample spans 130,000 or so clones, about 86% being singletons. The sequenced material came from PBMCs or T cells enriched from blood (not recorded which). The source is a middle-aged man with acute COVID-19. CDR3s include the opening cysteine and the closing phenylalanine or tryptophan. D genes are given only for firm matches. Only part of the rows carry a size: once, few, many, or a class if the clone is expanded.

cdr3_nt cdr3_aa d_call j_call v_call clone_size
TGTGCCAGCAGCCAAGATCTAAGGGGTCAGGGCTACACCTTC CASSQDLRGQGYTF - TRBJ1-2 TRBV3-1/TRBV3-2 -
TGTGCCAGCAGTGACACTGACAGGGGAATTAACTATGGCTACACCTTC CASSDTDRGINYGYTF TRBD1 TRBJ1-2 TRBV25-1 -
TGTGCCAGCAGGGAAAGACTAGCGGGAGGGCCTATGGGAGAGACCCAGTACTTC CASRERLAGGPMGETQYF TRBD2 TRBJ2-5 TRBV2 -
TGTGCCAGCAGCTTACAATACGGGCCGGGGGGAACCCAGTACTTC CASSLQYGPGGTQYF TRBD2 TRBJ2-5 TRBV7-3 -
TGTGCCAGCAGTTACTCGAAACACACCTACGAGCAGTACTTC CASSYSKHTYEQYF - TRBJ2-7 TRBV6-5 -
TGTGCCAGCAGTTACGCAGGCTATGGCTACACCTTC CASSYAGYGYTF - TRBJ1-2 TRBV6-5 -
TGTGCCAGCAGCTTGCCCTCGAACACCGGGGAGCTGTTTTTT CASSLPSNTGELFF - TRBJ2-2 TRBV5-4 -
TGTGCCAGCAGCTATGGAGAACAGGGGGGCCACGAGCAGTACTTC CASSYGEQGGHEQYF TRBD1 TRBJ2-7 TRBV3-1/TRBV3-2 -
TGTGCCAGTAGTATAGCTTCAACGGGGAACGGGGAGCTGTTTTTT CASSIASTGNGELFF - TRBJ2-2 TRBV19 -
TGCGCCAGCAGCCCTTGGACAGATTACGAGCAGTACTTC CASSPWTDYEQYF - TRBJ2-7 TRBV10-1 -
TGTGCCAGCAGCTACAGGGGCTCACCCCTCCACTTT CASSYRGSPLHF TRBD1 TRBJ1-6 TRBV5-6 -
TGTGCCAGCAGCCAAGTAGGAGGGAGCGCCTACGAGCAGTACTTC CASSQVGGSAYEQYF - TRBJ2-7 TRBV4-2 few
TGTGCCAGTAGCCCTTGGAGGAGGGGAGAGAACACTGAAGCTTTCTTT CASSPWRRGENTEAFF - TRBJ1-1 TRBV19 -
TGTGCCAGCAGTTACTCCGGACTAGCGGGTAGTTATGAGCAGTTCTTC CASSYSGLAGSYEQFF TRBD2 TRBJ2-1 TRBV6-5 -
TGTGCCAGCTCACCGAACAGGGGGCAAGAGACCCAGTACTTC CASSPNRGQETQYF TRBD1 TRBJ2-5 TRBV18 -
TGTGCCAGCTCACCACTTGAGGCAGCGGGGGACACAGATACGCAGTATTTT CASSPLEAAGDTDTQYF TRBD2 TRBJ2-3 TRBV18 -
TGTGCCAGCAGCTCACCGGACAGGGGCTTTCACTCTGGAAACACCATATATTTT CASSSPDRGFHSGNTIYF TRBD1 TRBJ1-3 TRBV7-3 once
TGTGCCAGCAGTCTCATTGGGACAGTCTACAATGAGCAGTTCTTC CASSLIGTVYNEQFF TRBD1 TRBJ2-1 TRBV7-2 -
TGTGCCAGCAGCCAAGGGGGGGGCCTCTATGGCTACACCTTC CASSQGGGLYGYTF - TRBJ1-2 TRBV3-1/TRBV3-2 -
TGTGCCAGCAGCCTAGCGGGAGGGAGCTACAATGAGCAGTTCTTC CASSLAGGSYNEQFF TRBD2 TRBJ2-1 TRBV14 -
TGTGCCAGCAGGGGTCCAGGGCGTACTGAAGCTTTCTTT CASRGPGRTEAFF - TRBJ1-1 TRBV12-3/TRBV12-4 -
TGTGCCAGCAGAGACAGGGGCGGGGAGCTGTTTTTT CASRDRGGELFF TRBD1 TRBJ2-2 TRBV2 -
TGTGCCACCAGCAGAGATCGGGGGGGCGGTGAGCAGTTCTTC CATSRDRGGGEQFF TRBD2 TRBJ2-1 TRBV15 -